These 25 T cell receptor beta chains share one sample of origin, sequenced in a study of shared clonotypes between healthy human individuals. Naive CD8 cells lacked CD45RO, underwent positive selection for CCR7 and left out terminally differentiated effector memory CD45RA+ cells. The repertoire was sequenced with immunoSEQ multiplex PCR; TCRdb's copy has only in-frame clones and lacks some. The sample lists millions of clones, about 94% occurring once. Sequencing was carried out using naive CD8+ T cells sorted from blood. The origin of the receptors is a man between 18 and 29 years old in good health.

This clone has a single count. V is TRBV7-2 and J is TRBJ1-1; no reliable D call. CDR1 and CDR2 (germline): SGHTA, FQGNSA. V was trimmed by 5 bases and J by 4 bases, leaving 14 bases between them. The CDR3 is 14 residues long. CDR3 region: CASSQYLAGTEAFF. The CDR3 DNA sequence: TGTGCCAGCAGCCAGTATCTCGCGGGCACTGAAGCTTTCTTT.

This chain joins TRBV4-2 and TRBJ1-5; possible D gene TRBD1, 5 bases. The germline gives CDR1 LGHNA, CDR2 YNFKEQ. V was clipped by 3 bases and J by 0 bases, with 15 bases between them. CDR3 length equals 17 residues. CDR3 sequence: CASSQGLPGNSNQPQHF. The CDR3 region has the DNA TGTGCCAGCAGCCAGGGACTACCGGGAAATAGCAATCAGCCCCAGCATTTT.

J is TRBJ2-2 and V is TRBV2; D is unresolved. The CDR3 is 13 residues long. Between the trimmed V and J ends, which lost 8 bases and 1 base, there was a span of 8 bases. CDR1 is SNHLY and CDR2 is FYNNEI in the germline V gene. This chain's CDR3 is CASFEVNTGELFF. The CDR3 DNA reads TGTGCCAGCTTTGAGGTGAACACCGGGGAGCTGTTTTTT.

In its sample, this clone was seen a few times. This chain uses TRBV7-2 with TRBJ1-1; D possibly corresponds to TRBD1 (5 bases). In germline, CDR1 is SGHTA, CDR2 FQGNSA. V was trimmed by 1 base and J by 6 bases, leaving 9 bases between them. The CDR3 runs 13 residues. DNA for the CDR3: TGTGCCAGCAGCTTAGACGGGGGTGCTGAAGCTTTCTTT. It codes for CASSLDGGAEAFF.

The gene calls are TRBV29-1 and TRBJ2-7; weak D call: TRBD2 (5 bases). Germline CDR1 reads SQVTM; CDR2 reads ANQGSEA. The ends were cut back, 7 bases at V and 3 bases at J, with 19 bases in the middle. The CDR3 runs 14 residues. The DNA for the CDR3 is TGCAGCGCTCAAGGTGGGAGTTGGGGCTACGAGCAGTACTTC. It is translated as CSAQGGSWGYEQYF.

This chain joins TRBV19 and TRBJ2-3; 9 nucleotides line up with TRBD2. Germline CDR1 and CDR2: LNHDA and SQIVND (reference sequence). The length of the CDR3 is 15 residues. Germline trimming cut 5 bases from V and 6 bases from J; bases unmatched to any gene: 9. The CDR3 protein is CASSEPGLAADTQYF. CDR3 DNA: TGTGCCAGTAGTGAACCGGGACTAGCAGCCGATACGCAGTATTTT. Full variable domain (rest looked up from reference TRBV19 and TRBJ2-3): DGGITQSPKYLFRKEGQNVTLSCEQNLNHDAMYWYRQDPGQGLRLIYYSQIVNDFQKGDIAEGYSVSREKKESFPLTVTSAQKNPTAFYLCASSEPGLAADTQYFGPGTRLTVL.

The chain links TRBV19 to TRBJ2-3; unclear D gene. This CDR3 is 16 amino acids long. Trimming took off 3 bases at V and 2 bases at J, with 15 bases between the two ends. Germline V gives CDR1 LNHDA, CDR2 SQIVND (reference sequence). The CDR3 DNA sequence: TGTGCCAGTAGTATCCACCCAAACCCCCCCACAGATACGCAGTATTTT. It translates to CASSIHPNPPTDTQYF.

This clone came up once. The junction and the germline gene differ at one end; a read error may be behind it. The CDR3 nucleotides are TGTGCCAGCAGCCGCGACTATGGCGGGGGTGGAGAGACCCAATACTTC. Translation: CASSRDYGGGGETQYF. The rearrangement joins TRBV7-9 to TRBJ2-5; 7 bases are shared with TRBD2. Germline-derived CDR1 and CDR2 are SEHNR and FQNEAQ (reference sequence). The CDR3 consists of 16 residues.

CDR3 in amino acids: CASSATQGGSPLHF. The CDR3 DNA reads TGTGCCAGCAGCGCTACTCAGGGAGGGTCACCCCTCCACTTT. This sequence joins TRBV7-6 and TRBJ1-6; a weak D match, TRBD1 (5 bases). Per the germline V gene, CDR1 is SGHVS and CDR2 is FNYEAQ. The CDR3 loop spans 14 amino acids. With 5 bases removed from V and 10 bases from J, the gap between germline ends came to 15 bases.

The V gene is TRBV19, the J gene TRBJ1-6, with 8 nucleotides matching TRBD1. V trimming: 8 bases; J trimming: 1 base; junction bases outside the gene matches: 7. CDR1 and CDR2 from the germline V gene are LNHDA and SQIVND (reference sequence). The CDR3 runs to 16 residues. The DNA of the CDR3 is TGTGCCAGTCAGACAGGGGCGACGTCCTATAATTCACCCCTCCACTTT. As protein: CASQTGATSYNSPLHF. Looking up the rest from reference TRBV19 and TRBJ1-6 gives the full variable domain: DGGITQSPKYLFRKEGQNVTLSCEQNLNHDAMYWYRQDPGQGLRLIYYSQIVNDFQKGDIAEGYSVSREKKESFPLTVTSAQKNPTAFYLCASQTGATSYNSPLHFGNGTRLTVT.

The chain recombines TRBV5-1 with TRBJ2-1; 10 nucleotides agree with TRBD2. V shed 7 bases and J 7 bases; nucleotides not matched to a gene: 2. This CDR3 is built from 12 residues. The germline CDR1 and CDR2 sequences are SGHRS and YFSETQ. This chain's CDR3 is CASSTSGNEQFF. The CDR3 region has the DNA TGCGCCAGCTCGACTAGCGGGAATGAGCAGTTCTTC.

CDR3 DNA: TGTGCCAGCAGCCCAGGGGACTTTACTGGAAACACCATATATTTT. This encodes CASSPGDFTGNTIYF. The chain has TRBV13 and TRBJ1-3, with D possibly TRBD1 on 6 matching bases. V lost 5 bases, J lost 2 bases, and 13 bases lay in between. There are 15 residues in the CDR3. Germline V gene sequence: CDR1 PRHDT, CDR2 FYEKMQ (reference sequence).

This clone showed up just a few times. This sequence joins TRBV27 and TRBJ1-4; D is uncertain. CDR1 and CDR2 (germline): MNHEY, SMNVEV (reference sequence). The length of the CDR3 is 14 residues. V was cut by 3 bases and J by 3 bases, with 8 bases left in between. The DNA for the CDR3 is TGTGCCAGCAGTTTCGGGATAGCTAATGAAAAACTGTTTTTT. It yields the protein CASSFGIANEKLFF.

The rearrangement links TRBV7-2 to TRBJ1-5, with a possible D match to TRBD1 (5 bases). Germline-derived CDR1 and CDR2 are SGHTA and FQGNSA. The CDR3 extends over 15 amino acids. Trimming pared 4 bases from V and 7 bases from J, leaving 17 bases between. The CDR3 bases are TGTGCCAGCAGCTCCTCCGCCGGGGCGAGGCAGCCCCAGCATTTT. As protein: CASSSSAGARQPQHF.

The V gene is TRBV5-1, the J gene TRBJ2-5; tentative D call: TRBD2 (6 bases). Germline values: CDR1 SGHRS, CDR2 YFSETQ. Deletions cut 0 bases from V and 4 bases from J, with 10 bases between. The CDR3 sequence is 14 residues long. The CDR3 loop is CASSLALGLETQYF. The CDR3 nucleotides are TGCGCCAGCAGCTTGGCCTTGGGACTAGAGACCCAGTACTTC.

This chain connects TRBV5-6 to TRBJ2-7, with TRBD1 matching 10 bases. V shed 7 bases, J shed 3 bases, and the junction held 13 bases outside the gene matches. Germline CDR1 and CDR2: SGHDT and YYEEEE. The CDR3 consists of 16 residues. CDR3 loop: CASGPGTGEVFYEQYF. The CDR3 DNA is TGTGCCAGCGGGCCCGGGACAGGGGAGGTCTTCTACGAGCAGTACTTC.

CDR3 in DNA: TGTGCCACCAGCAGGAACAGGGAAGTTACTAACTATGGCTACACCTTC. It is translated as CATSRNREVTNYGYTF. The chain recombines TRBV15 with TRBJ1-2, with D tentatively TRBD1 (6 bases). Trimming removed 3 bases at V and 0 bases at J, with 14 bases between. This CDR3 spans 16 amino acids. CDR1 is LNHNV and CDR2 is YYDKDF in the germline V gene (reference sequence).

The chain is built from TRBV7-3 and TRBJ1-5; 7 positions match TRBD1. V lost 4 bases, J lost 1 base, and 10 bases stayed unmatched. In germline, CDR1 is SGHTA, CDR2 FQGTGA. The CDR3 consists of 17 residues. In DNA form, the CDR3 reads TGTGCCAGCAGCTCTAGGACAGGCTCGGCCAGCAATCAGCCCCAGCATTTT. Protein: CASSSRTGSASNQPQHF.

The table lists this clone with a count of one. This sample includes further DNA sequences coding for the same CDR3. This chain links TRBV5-6 with TRBJ2-7; unclear D gene. CDR1 SGHDT and CDR2 YYEEEE come from the germline V gene. This CDR3 has 13 amino acids. V was shortened by 2 bases and J by 0 bases, with 6 bases between the two germline ends. CDR3 region: CASSFSISYEQYF. The CDR3 DNA reads TGTGCCAGCAGCTTTTCTATCTCCTACGAGCAGTACTTC.

The chain carries TRBV28 and TRBJ2-3; a weak D match, TRBD2 (5 bases). The CDR3 runs 15 residues. The germline V and J ends were trimmed by 1 base and 0 bases, with 8 bases remaining between them. Germline V gives CDR1 MDHEN, CDR2 SYDVKM. As DNA, the CDR3 is TGTGCCAGCAGTTTATTTGGCGGGAGCACAGATACGCAGTATTTT. Its translation: CASSLFGGSTDTQYF.

The CDR3 sequence is CASSSVPGQGPGDTQYF. The CDR3 DNA reads as TGTGCCAGCAGCTCAGTCCCGGGACAGGGCCCGGGAGATACGCAGTATTTT. This chain connects TRBV5-6 to TRBJ2-3, with 9 bases matching TRBD1. CDR1 and CDR2 (germline): SGHDT, YYEEEE. Trimming took 3 bases from V and 5 from J; bases not matched to a gene: 13. The CDR3 consists of 17 residues.

This sequence joins TRBV5-6 and TRBJ1-3; the D gene is possibly TRBD1 (5 bases). V lost 4 bases and J 0 bases, leaving 20 bases between the germline ends. Germline CDR1 and CDR2: SGHDT and YYEEEE. The CDR3 extends over 18 amino acids. The CDR3 sequence: CASSPAGLGPHSGNTIYF. CDR3 DNA sequence: TGTGCCAGCAGCCCTGCCGGGTTGGGGCCCCACTCTGGAAACACCATATATTTT.

This sequence joins TRBV9 and TRBJ1-1; D is perhaps TRBD1 (6 bases). In germline, CDR1 is SGDLS, CDR2 YYNGEE. Between the trimmed V and J ends, which lost 3 bases and 5 bases, there was a span of 11 bases. The CDR3 is 13 residues long. The chain's CDR3 is CASSARTGTEAFF. Here the CDR3 DNA reads TGTGCCAGCAGCGCCCGAACAGGGACTGAAGCTTTCTTT.

This chain connects TRBV27 to TRBJ1-5; 8 nucleotides align to TRBD1. CDR1 and CDR2 (germline): MNHEY, SMNVEV (reference sequence). The trim removed 5 bases at V and 0 bases at J, leaving 6 bases unmatched. CDR3 length: 16 amino acids. The CDR3 region is CASSNTGQGSNQPQHF. The CDR3 coding sequence is TGTGCCAGCAGTAACACCGGACAGGGTAGCAATCAGCCCCAGCATTTT.

The rearrangement joins TRBV29-1 to TRBJ2-7, with D perhaps TRBD2 (5 bases). The CDR3 contains 12 residues. The germline V gene has CDR1 SQVTM and CDR2 ANQGSEA. Trimming pared 5 bases from V and 6 bases from J, leaving 14 bases between. CDR3 sequence (DNA): TGCAGCGTTCTGGTCGGGAACGCCGAGCAGTACTTC. Its protein is CSVLVGNAEQYF.